This passage covers 11 T cell receptor beta chains from one sample sequenced in a study of blood T cell repertoires in COVID-19. Repertoires were generated with immunoSEQ multiplex PCR, while TCRdb's copy carries only in-frame clones and drops some. This sample carries roughly 65,000 clones, roughly nine tenths of them seen once, and the ten largest clones take 13%. The specimen was peripheral blood. The receptors derive from an older woman with acute or convalescent COVID-19.

V is TRBV19 and J is TRBJ1-6; D may be TRBD1 (6 bases). The CDR3 is made up of 14 amino acids. The germline V gene encodes CDR1 LNHDA and CDR2 SQIVND (reference sequence). The V end was cut by 5 bases, the J end by 7 bases, with 12 bases between. The CDR3 protein is CASSEDSPNSPLHF. The CDR3 DNA is TGTGCCAGTAGTGAGGACAGCCCGAATTCACCCCTCCACTTT.

The chain is built from TRBV21-1 and TRBJ2-3; the D call TRBD1 from the table was never checked on the DNA. TRBV21-1 is termed a pseudogene. The length of the CDR3 is 15 residues. CDR3 DNA sequence: TGTGCCAGCAGGACCCCGGGACAGGGCACAGATACGCAGTATTTT. This translates into CASRTPGQGTDTQYF.

The rearrangement links TRBV9 to TRBJ2-3, with 8 positions matching TRBD2. This CDR3 is 15 amino acids long. Germline-derived CDR1 and CDR2 are SGDLS and YYNGEE. J was trimmed by 2 bases and V by 0 bases; bases with no gene match: 2. The CDR3 region has the DNA TGTGCCAGCAGCGTAGGCGGGGGGCACACAGATACGCAGTATTTT. This codes for CASSVGGGHTDTQYF.

V is TRBV19 and J is TRBJ1-5; TRBD1 is a possible D gene (6 bases). This CDR3 comprises 14 residues. CDR1 LNHDA and CDR2 SQIVND come from the germline V gene (reference sequence). The V end was cut by 3 bases, the J end by 5 bases, with 11 bases between. CDR3 amino acids: CASSMRQAHQPQHF. The CDR3 DNA is TGTGCCAGTAGTATGCGACAGGCTCATCAGCCCCAGCATTTT.

The rearrangement joins TRBV9 to TRBJ1-3; D is uncertain. This CDR3 contains 14 residues. CDR1 and CDR2 (germline): SGDLS, YYNGEE. The V gene lost 4 bases and the J gene lost 0 bases, with 8 bases spanning the gap. CDR3: CASSPVNSGNTIYF. The CDR3 DNA reads as TGTGCCAGCAGCCCAGTGAACTCTGGAAACACCATATATTTT.

The V gene is TRBV7-9, the J gene TRBJ2-5; 12 bases map to TRBD2. The CDR3 totals 17 residues. Germline V gives CDR1 SEHNR, CDR2 FQNEAQ (reference sequence). V lost 5 bases to trimming and J lost 1 base; unmatched junction nucleotides: 8. CDR3 bases: TGTGCCAGCAGCCTAAGACTAGCGGGGGTACTCCAAGAGACCCAGTACTTC. It specifies CASSLRLAGVLQETQYF.

The chain carries TRBV10-3 and TRBJ2-3; D uncertain. This CDR3 has 16 amino acids. The V gene lost 0 bases and the J gene lost 2 bases, with 12 bases spanning the gap. The germline V gene has CDR1 ENHRY and CDR2 SYGVKD. CDR3 bases: TGTGCCATCAGTGAGTCCGGCGGTATTCACACAGATACGCAGTATTTT. It specifies CAISESGGIHTDTQYF.

The rearrangement joins TRBV6-1 to TRBJ2-5; D remains unclear. This CDR3 has 14 amino acids. V gave up 2 bases and J gave up 5 bases, with 12 bases separating them. Germline values: CDR1 MNHNS, CDR2 SASEGT. This chain's CDR3 is CASSEPPRAETQYF. Here the CDR3 DNA reads TGTGCCAGCAGTGAACCCCCTAGAGCCGAGACCCAGTACTTC.

The chain has TRBV6-5 and TRBJ1-4; no definite D call. Germline V gene data show CDR1 as MNHEY and CDR2 as SVGAGI. V shed 6 bases and J shed 8 bases, with 16 bases lying between them. CDR3 length equals 14 residues. The CDR3 region has the DNA TGTGCCAGCAGCGAGCTCCCCGTTAGAGAAAAACTGTTTTTT. It is translated as CASSELPVREKLFF.

The chain carries TRBV7-2 and TRBJ2-1; TRBD2 matches 9 bases. The CDR3 consists of 15 residues. Germline assignment: CDR1 SGHTA and CDR2 FQGNSA. The J segment lost 2 bases and the V segment lost 5 bases, leaving 4 bases of the junction unmatched. The CDR3 sequence is CASSPERGAYNEQFF. In nucleotides, the CDR3 is TGTGCCAGCAGCCCGGAGCGGGGGGCCTACAATGAGCAGTTCTTC.

This clone was observed many times. This chain connects TRBV28 to TRBJ2-7; TRBD2 matches 8 bases. The V gene's germline CDR1 is MDHEN and CDR2 SYDVKM. This CDR3 comprises 15 residues. V lost 2 bases, J lost 6 bases, and 9 bases stayed unmatched. CDR3 nucleotide sequence: TGTGCCAGCAGTTTAGTAATAGCGGGGCCCTCCGAGCAGTACTTC. Protein sequence: CASSLVIAGPSEQYF.